A single sample is the source of the 16 T cell receptor beta chains below, sequenced in a study of Graves' ophthalmopathy and Graves' hyperthyroidism. Amplification from RNA transcripts yielded the TCR beta CDR3 regions. HTBI primers served in a first-round RT-PCR, which a second-round multiplex PCR followed. TCRdb analysed the multiplex PCR reads with MiXCR anew, one entry per CDR3 protein. The sample contains some 1.1 million distinct CDR3 sequences, about two fifths of which appear only once. The sample taken for sequencing was peripheral blood or thyroid tissue (not recorded which). These receptors were collected from an adult man with Graves' hyperthyroidism.

This chain uses TRBV10-3 with TRBJ2-5; 11 nucleotides line up with TRBD2. Germline CDR1 and CDR2: ENHRY and SYGVKD. V was pared by 6 bases and J by 5 bases, with 11 bases of the junction left unmatched. This CDR3 comprises 16 residues. Here the CDR3 DNA reads TGTGCCATCAGCACTAGCGGGAGTGGTACGGTTGAGACCCAGTACTTC. This sequence encodes CAISTSGSGTVETQYF.

V and J are TRBV29-1 and TRBJ1-2, with 7 bases aligning to TRBD1. Germline assignment: CDR1 SQVTM and CDR2 ANQGSEA. The CDR3 covers 12 residues. After removal of 7 bases from V and 6 bases from J, the junction contained 8 bases not matched to a gene. The CDR3 loop reads CSALGQDHGYTF. The DNA for the CDR3 is TGCAGCGCCCTAGGACAGGACCATGGCTACACCTTC.

This clonotype was recorded a few times. The chain carries TRBV20-1 and TRBJ2-2, with D maybe TRBD2 (6 bases). Trimming took off 3 bases at V and 2 bases at J, with 13 bases between the two ends. The CDR3 runs to 15 residues. The germline gives CDR1 DFQATT, CDR2 SNEGSKA (reference sequence). Here the CDR3 reads CSASLASANTGELFF. CDR3 sequence (DNA): TGCAGTGCTAGTCTTGCTAGCGCAAACACCGGGGAGCTGTTTTTT.

This clonotype was observed a handful of times. The CDR3 spells CASSQGSGTGAYMNTEAFF. In nucleotides, the CDR3 is TGCGCCAGCAGCCAAGGTTCCGGGACAGGGGCCTACATGAACACTGAAGCTTTCTTT. The genes are TRBV5-1 and TRBJ1-1; the match to TRBD1 covers 10 bases. The CDR3 loop spans 19 amino acids. Per the germline V gene, CDR1 is SGHRS and CDR2 is YFSETQ. After removal of 4 bases from V and 0 bases from J, the junction contained 15 bases not matched to a gene.

The rearrangement joins TRBV6-6 to TRBJ1-1; the D is unclear. The CDR3 sequence is 15 residues long. The ends were cut back, 0 bases at V and 5 bases at J, with 13 bases in the middle. Germline values: CDR1 MNHNY, CDR2 SVGAGI (reference sequence). CDR3: CASSYSLPLRTEAFF. DNA for the CDR3: TGTGCCAGCAGTTACTCCTTACCGCTTAGAACTGAAGCTTTCTTT.

The V and J genes are TRBV12-3 or TRBV12-4 and TRBJ2-5; D ambiguous. The CDR3 loop spans 13 amino acids. Trimming took off 6 bases at V and 2 bases at J, with 10 bases between the two ends. The CDR3 protein is CASRPGTQETQYF. The CDR3 DNA reads TGTGCCAGCAGACCAGGTACACAAGAGACCCAGTACTTC.

This clonotype has at least ten counts. The chain carries TRBV7-9 and TRBJ1-3; D is ambiguous. V lost 4 bases to trimming and J lost 1 base, with 8 bases between them. This CDR3 has 14 amino acids. CDR1 and CDR2 from the germline V gene are SEHNR and FQNEAQ (reference sequence). As DNA, the CDR3 is TGTGCCAGCAGCTCCTCGGGGTCTGGAAACACCATATATTTT. Protein sequence: CASSSSGSGNTIYF.

The chain is built from TRBV6-5 and TRBJ1-4; D uncertain. V lost 6 bases, J lost 4 bases, and 15 bases lay in between. The germline V gene has CDR1 MNHEY and CDR2 SVGAGI. This CDR3 has 15 amino acids. CDR3 nucleotides: TGTGCCAGCAGCAACCTCGGGAAGAGTAATGAAAAACTGTTTTTT. It encodes CASSNLGKSNEKLFF.

This clonotype was recorded many times. CDR3 bases: TGTGCCAGCAGCTCCTCCATGCTCCGGACTAGCGGGGGTACCTACGAGCAGTACTTC. Translation: CASSSSMLRTSGGTYEQYF. The chain combines TRBV7-8 with TRBJ2-7, with TRBD2 matching over 13 bases. J was trimmed by 2 bases and V by 4 bases; bases with no gene match: 14. Germline V gene data show CDR1 as SGHVS and CDR2 as FQNEAQ. The CDR3 has 19 residues.

About this clonotype itself: One base away lies a much larger clone, so this may be a sequencing read error. V usage is TRBV7-2 and J usage is TRBJ2-7, with D perhaps TRBD2 (6 bases). The V end lost 0 bases, the J end lost 2 bases, and 11 bases lay between the germline ends. The CDR3 consists of 15 residues. CDR1 SGHTA and CDR2 FQGNSA come from the germline V gene. The chain's CDR3 is CASSLASGPTYEQYF. CDR3 nucleotide sequence: TGTGCCAGCAGCTTAGCCAGCGGGCCTACCTACGAGCAGTACTTC.

The chain employs TRBV25-1 and TRBJ2-5; weak D call: TRBD2 (6 bases). Germline CDR1 and CDR2: MGHDK and SYGVNS. There are 17 residues in the CDR3. The V end was cut by 1 base, the J end by 5 bases, with 20 bases between. The CDR3, as DNA: TGTGCCAGCAGTGAATTGGAGGGTACAGAATGGGCGGAGACCCAGTACTTC. Amino acid sequence: CASSELEGTEWAETQYF. Using reference TRBV25-1 and TRBJ2-5 for the parts outside the CDR3, the full variable domain is EADIYQTPRYLVIGTGKKITLECSQTMGHDKMYWYQQDPGMELHLIHYSYGVNSTEKGDLSSESTVSRIRTEHFPLTLESARPSHTSQYLCASSELEGTEWAETQYFGPGTRLLVL.

This clonotype came up once. This chain joins TRBV5-8 and TRBJ2-5; no clear D. The CDR3 spans 18 residues. The ends were cut back, 0 bases at V and 0 bases at J, with 18 bases in the middle. The germline CDR1 and CDR2 sequences are SGHTS and YDEGEE. CDR3 bases: TGTGCCAGCAGCTTGGGGTCGATGGTGCAGGCTAACCAAGAGACCCAGTACTTC. This codes for CASSLGSMVQANQETQYF.

The chain employs TRBV29-1 and TRBJ1-2; 7 nucleotides match TRBD1. CDR3 size: 12 residues. Looked up from germline, CDR1 is SQVTM and CDR2 is ANQGSEA. J gave up 8 bases and V 1 base, and 4 bases lay outside the gene matches. The CDR3 region has the DNA TGCAGCGTTGAAGGGACAGGAGGGGGCTACACCTTC. Translated, it gives CSVEGTGGGYTF.

The V gene is TRBV19, the J gene TRBJ2-6; D tentatively reads TRBD1 or TRBD2 (5 bases each). Germline V gene lookup returns CDR1 LNHDA and CDR2 SQIVND (reference sequence). The CDR3 is 16 amino acids. Trimming pared 6 bases from V and 0 bases from J, leaving 12 bases between. CDR3 nucleotides: TGTGCCAGTAGACTCAGGGACGGCTCTGGGGCCAACGTCCTGACTTTC. Translating gives CASRLRDGSGANVLTF. Combining the CDR3 with reference TRBV19 and TRBJ2-6 gives the whole variable domain DGGITQSPKYLFRKEGQNVTLSCEQNLNHDAMYWYRQDPGQGLRLIYYSQIVNDFQKGDIAEGYSVSREKKESFPLTVTSAQKNPTAFYLCASRLRDGSGANVLTFGAGSRLTVL.

This clonotype was recorded many times. CDR3 amino acids: CAISKDRETEAFF. In DNA, the CDR3 is TGTGCCATCAGTAAAGACAGGGAGACTGAAGCTTTCTTT. The J gene is TRBJ1-1, the V gene TRBV10-3; 7 bases fit TRBD1. The germline V gene has CDR1 ENHRY and CDR2 SYGVKD. With V trimmed by 5 bases and J by 5 bases, 5 bases remained unmatched. CDR3 length equals 13 residues.

This clonotype was counted between two and nine times. This chain connects TRBV11-2 to TRBJ1-2; tentatively, D is TRBD1 (6 bases). The CDR3 extends over 19 amino acids. Germline-derived CDR1 and CDR2 are SGHAT and FQNNGV. The V and J ends lost 5 bases and 4 bases respectively, with 29 bases between them. The CDR3 DNA is TGTGCCAGCAGCCAAAGGATGGGACAACGGAGGCCATTTGGCTATGGCTACACCTTC. Its translation: CASSQRMGQRRPFGYGYTF.